The 10 T cell receptor beta chains in this list originate from one sample, sequenced in a study of Ad26.COV2.S vaccination and SARS-CoV-2 variants. The assay was immunoSEQ multiplex PCR, and TCRdb's table has in-frame clones only and misses some. The data hold around 250,000 clones, with more than 75% observed a single time. The treatment is: some 19 received Ad26.COV2.S at low or high dose, single or two shots; roughly 5 received placebo; per-sample allocation not given. Each sample was drawn 63 days after the first injection (of vaccine or placebo). The sequences come from peripheral blood, collected in a trial of Ad26.COV2.S vaccine versus placebo. The receptor source for this set is a person between 18 and 65 years old who received the Ad26.COV2.S COVID-19 vaccine or a placebo.

V is TRBV7-2 and J is TRBJ1-1; D not certain. Germline CDR1 SGHTA, CDR2 FQGNSA. Trimming stripped 1 base from V and 8 bases from J, with 8 bases between. The CDR3 runs to 12 residues. The CDR3 bases are TGTGCCAGCAGCTTAGTAAGGATGGAAGCTTTCTTT. Its translation: CASSLVRMEAFF. Full variable domain (missing parts from reference TRBV7-2 and TRBJ1-1): GAGVSQSPSNKVTEKGKDVELRCDPISGHTALYWYRQSLGQGLEFLIYFQGNSAPDKSGLPSDRFSAERTGGSVSTLTIQRTQQEDSAVYLCASSLVRMEAFFGQGTRLTVV.

The chain links TRBV7-9 to TRBJ2-7; D may correspond to TRBD1 or TRBD2 (6 bases each). CDR1 and CDR2 from the germline V gene are SEHNR and FQNEAQ (reference sequence). Trimming stripped 5 bases from V and 0 bases from J, with 14 bases between. The CDR3 is 15 amino acids. CDR3 in amino acids: CASSPEGGLSYEQYF. The CDR3 nucleotides read TGTGCCAGCAGCCCCGAAGGGGGGCTCTCCTACGAGCAGTACTTC.

This clone came up once. This chain joins TRBV10-3 and TRBJ1-2; the match to TRBD1 covers 9 bases. This CDR3 region has 15 residues. The V gene's germline CDR1 is ENHRY and CDR2 SYGVKD. The V segment lost 2 bases and the J segment 6 bases; nucleotides outside the gene matches: 7. CDR3 in amino acids: CAISEPGQGGDGYTF. The DNA of the CDR3 is TGTGCCATCAGTGAGCCGGGACAGGGCGGAGATGGCTACACCTTC.

The chain carries TRBV7-6 and TRBJ2-6; 12 bases are a match to TRBD2. This CDR3 region has 19 residues. V lost 4 bases, J lost 1 base, and 8 bases stayed unmatched. Per the germline V gene, CDR1 is SGHVS and CDR2 is FNYEAQ. This CDR3 is CASSSQTSGSLSGANVLTF. CDR3 sequence (DNA): TGTGCCAGCAGCTCCCAGACTAGCGGGAGTTTGTCTGGGGCCAACGTCCTGACTTTC.

This chain joins TRBV19 and TRBJ1-5; 9 bases line up with TRBD1. Germline CDR1 and CDR2: LNHDA and SQIVND (reference sequence). This CDR3 is built from 13 residues. V shed 8 bases and J 5 bases; nucleotides not matched to a gene: 4. CDR3 in DNA: TGTGCCAGTCGGGACAGGGAGTATCAGCCCCAGCATTTT. Encoded protein: CASRDREYQPQHF.

This clone appeared a few times. The V call is TRBV6-2 or TRBV6-3, the J call TRBJ1-3; possible D gene TRBD1, 6 bases. V shed 5 bases and J shed 0 bases, with 17 bases lying between them. Germline V gene lookup returns CDR1 MNHEY and CDR2 SVGEGT. This CDR3 comprises 17 residues. CDR3 bases: TGTGCCAGCAGTCGCCCAGGGGCAGGCGTCTCTGGAAACACCATATATTTT. Translated, it gives CASSRPGAGVSGNTIYF.

The gene calls are TRBV12-5 and TRBJ1-2, with D perhaps matching TRBD1 (6 bases). Between the trimmed V and J ends, which lost 2 bases and 7 bases, there was a span of 17 bases. CDR1 LGHNT and CDR2 FRNRAP come from the germline V gene. The CDR3 loop spans 15 amino acids. CDR3: CASGLNLQGTFGYTF. In DNA form, the CDR3 reads TGTGCTAGTGGTTTGAACCTACAGGGAACGTTTGGCTACACCTTC.

V usage is TRBV24-1 and J usage is TRBJ2-3, with 10 bases lining up with TRBD1. Germline CDR1 reads KGHDR; CDR2 reads SFDVKD. Germline trimming cut 4 bases from V and 3 bases from J; bases unmatched to any gene: 6. There are 16 residues in the CDR3. The CDR3 protein is CATSDPRDRGTDTQYF. Written as DNA, the CDR3 is TGTGCCACCAGTGACCCCCGGGACAGGGGTACAGATACGCAGTATTTT.

This clone was seen a few times. The rearrangement uses TRBV9 and TRBJ1-1; tentative D call: TRBD1 (6 bases). The V gene lost 3 bases and the J gene lost 2 bases, with 8 bases spanning the gap. The germline V gene has CDR1 SGDLS and CDR2 YYNGEE. The CDR3 is 13 amino acids. The CDR3 protein is CASSAGGNTEAFF. For the CDR3, the DNA is TGTGCCAGCAGCGCCGGGGGCAACACTGAAGCTTTCTTT.

The CDR3 DNA is TGTGCCAGCAGCTTAGGGGTGGCGGGGAACTATGGCTACACCTTC. Protein sequence: CASSLGVAGNYGYTF. The chain links TRBV7-9 to TRBJ1-2, with D hard to call. Germline CDR1 SEHNR, CDR2 FQNEAQ (reference sequence). V was cut by 1 base and J by 2 bases, with 11 bases left in between. CDR3 length: 15 residues.